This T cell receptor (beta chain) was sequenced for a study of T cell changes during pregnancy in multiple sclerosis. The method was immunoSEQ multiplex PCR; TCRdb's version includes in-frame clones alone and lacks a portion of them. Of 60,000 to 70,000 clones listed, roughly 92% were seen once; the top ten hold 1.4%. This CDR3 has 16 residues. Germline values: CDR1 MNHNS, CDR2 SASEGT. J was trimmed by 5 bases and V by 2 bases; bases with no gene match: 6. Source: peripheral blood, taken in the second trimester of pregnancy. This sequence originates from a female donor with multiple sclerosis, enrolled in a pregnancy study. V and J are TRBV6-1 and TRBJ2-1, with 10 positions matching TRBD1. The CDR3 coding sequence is TGTGCCAGCAGTGAAATGACAGGGGGCAACCACAATGAGCAGTTCTTC. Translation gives CASSEMTGGNHNEQFF.